One and the same sample provided the 13 T cell receptor beta chains below, sequenced in a study of CD8+ T cells in alopecia areata. Treatment reported: oral pan-JAK inhibitor, 5-10 mg twice daily. Extraction and reverse transcription of RNA yielded cDNA as the sequencing template. The data were produced by immunoSEQ multiplex PCR, yet TCRdb's version contains in-frame clones alone and is incomplete. The sample lists under 350,000 clones; 58% were seen once. This material consisted of CD4+ T cells sorted from blood, taken at week 24, from a patient treated with tofacitinib. The receptors stem from a human donor with alopecia areata.

The rearrangement joins TRBV15 to TRBJ2-2; D ambiguous. The CDR3 length is 14 residues. Germline CDR1 reads LNHNV; CDR2 reads YYDKDF (reference sequence). V was shortened by 5 bases and J by 0 bases, with 7 bases between the two germline ends. The CDR3 DNA follows: TGTGCCACCAGCTCCCGCGCGAACACCGGGGAGCTGTTTTTT. The encoded protein is CATSSRANTGELFF.

The CDR3 loop is CASSLMGPGENTEAFF. The DNA of the CDR3 is TGCGCCAGCAGCTTAATGGGCCCGGGGGAGAACACTGAAGCTTTCTTT. This chain uses TRBV5-1 with TRBJ1-1, with D perhaps TRBD1 (5 bases). The CDR3 runs to 16 residues. Germline assignment: CDR1 SGHRS and CDR2 YFSETQ. Trimming removed 2 bases at V and 1 base at J, with 15 bases between.

The genes are TRBV4-1 and TRBJ2-3, with a possible D match to TRBD1 (5 bases). The germline V and J ends were trimmed by 3 bases and 6 bases, with 19 bases remaining between them. Germline CDR1 and CDR2: MGHRA and YSYEKL. The length of the CDR3 is 16 residues. The CDR3 DNA sequence: TGCGCCAGCAGCCAGGTCAGACAGCCCAAGGTGGATACGCAGTATTTT. Translating it yields CASSQVRQPKVDTQYF.

The chain employs TRBV4-1 and TRBJ2-2; D gene ambiguous. The CDR3 contains 13 residues. The germline V and J ends were trimmed by 3 bases and 3 bases, with 5 bases remaining between them. Germline V gene data show CDR1 as MGHRA and CDR2 as YSYEKL. CDR3 sequence reads: CASSHLHTGELFF. CDR3 sequence (DNA): TGCGCCAGCAGCCATCTACACACCGGGGAGCTGTTTTTT.

This clone appeared a few times. The chain links TRBV19 to TRBJ2-2; D is undetermined. The CDR3 has 10 residues. Between the trimmed V and J ends, which lost 7 bases and 7 bases, there was a span of 4 bases. From germline, CDR1 is LNHDA and CDR2 SQIVND (reference sequence). CDR3 sequence reads: CASKGGELFF. DNA for the CDR3: TGTGCCAGTAAAGGCGGGGAGCTGTTTTTT.

This clone came up a few times. CDR3 coding DNA: TGTGCCGCAAACCGACAGGAGACACCCCTCCACTTT. Its translation: CAANRQETPLHF. The chain joins TRBV6-1 to TRBJ1-6; D perhaps matches TRBD1 (6 bases). Trimming took off 11 bases at V and 11 bases at J, with 16 bases between the two ends. The CDR3 is made up of 12 amino acids. The germline CDR1 and CDR2 sequences are MNHNS and SASEGT.

This clone came up once. The rearrangement joins TRBV25-1 to TRBJ1-6; D remains ambiguous. Germline CDR1 and CDR2: MGHDK and SYGVNS. The CDR3 loop spans 14 amino acids. Trimming removed 1 base at V and 8 bases at J, with 9 bases between. The CDR3 nucleotides are TGTGCCAGCAGTGAATTTACGCGGGATTCACCCCTCCACTTT. Amino acids: CASSEFTRDSPLHF.

This chain's CDR3 is CASPKPSGYTQYF. The CDR3 DNA follows: TGTGCCAGCCCAAAACCGTCGGGGTATACGCAGTATTTT. This chain joins TRBV6-5 and TRBJ2-3; D might be TRBD2 (5 bases). Trimming left V 8 bases short and J 7 bases short, with 16 bases between. The CDR3 sequence is 13 residues long. Per the germline V gene, CDR1 is MNHEY and CDR2 is SVGAGI.

The chain carries TRBV6-1 and TRBJ2-1; 9 bases line up with TRBD2. V dropped 5 bases and J dropped 12; count of bases not matched to a gene: 5. This CDR3 has 12 amino acids. Per the germline V gene, CDR1 is MNHNS and CDR2 is SASEGT. Here the CDR3 reads CASSSDSGGQFF. Here the CDR3 DNA reads TGTGCCAGCAGTTCCGATAGCGGGGGGCAGTTCTTC.

The rearrangement links TRBV25-1 to TRBJ1-2, with D maybe TRBD1 (5 bases). The CDR3 spans 16 residues. V was pared by 3 bases and J by 0 bases, with 14 bases between. Germline values: CDR1 MGHDK, CDR2 SYGVNS. The CDR3 coding sequence is TGTGCCAGCAGTGACCCTGGACACCCTGCTAACTATGGCTACACCTTC. It is translated as CASSDPGHPANYGYTF.

This clone was detected only a few times. This chain links TRBV27 with TRBJ1-5, with D uncertain. The CDR3 runs to 13 residues. V gave up 4 bases and J gave up 5 bases, with 9 bases separating them. Germline V CDR1 and CDR2: MNHEY, SMNVEV (reference sequence). The CDR3 nucleotides are TGTGCCAGCAGTTCGGAGGGATATCAGCCCCAGCATTTT. Its translation is CASSSEGYQPQHF.

This clone occurred a few times. V gene TRBV12-5 combines with J gene TRBJ1-5, with D hard to call. Germline V gives CDR1 LGHNT, CDR2 FRNRAP. This CDR3 region has 14 residues. With 1 base removed from V and 2 bases from J, the gap between germline ends came to 6 bases. CDR3 residues: CASGLDRRNQPQHF. The DNA of the CDR3 is TGTGCTAGTGGTTTGGACCGGCGCAATCAGCCCCAGCATTTT.

V is TRBV25-1 and J is TRBJ2-7, with TRBD1 matching over 8 bases. This CDR3 spans 13 amino acids. V lost 6 bases, J lost 6 bases, and 7 bases stayed unmatched. CDR1 is MGHDK and CDR2 is SYGVNS in the germline V gene. The CDR3 coding sequence is TGTGCCAGCAGGGATTGGACAGGGCGCGAGCAGTACTTC. Translating gives CASRDWTGREQYF.